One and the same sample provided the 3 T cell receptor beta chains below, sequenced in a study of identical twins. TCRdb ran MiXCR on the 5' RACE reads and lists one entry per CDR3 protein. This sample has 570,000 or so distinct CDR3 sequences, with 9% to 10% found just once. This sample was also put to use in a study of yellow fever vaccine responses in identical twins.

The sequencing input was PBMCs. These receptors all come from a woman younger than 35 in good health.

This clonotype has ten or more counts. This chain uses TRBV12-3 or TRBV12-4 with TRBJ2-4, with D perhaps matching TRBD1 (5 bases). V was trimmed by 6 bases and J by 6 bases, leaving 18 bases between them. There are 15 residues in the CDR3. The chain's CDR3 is CASSPRGPRGNIQYF. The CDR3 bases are TGTGCCAGCAGCCCCCGAGGCCCAAGGGGAAACATTCAGTACTTC.

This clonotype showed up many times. The CDR3 region is CASSARPDRLSYNEQFF. CDR3 nucleotide sequence: TGTGCCAGCAGCGCAAGACCCGACAGGCTCTCCTACAATGAGCAGTTCTTC. The chain employs TRBV7-9 and TRBJ2-1; a weak D match, TRBD1 (6 bases). The germline V and J ends were trimmed by 5 bases and 0 bases, with 17 bases remaining between them. The CDR3 consists of 17 residues. Looked up from germline, CDR1 is SEHNR and CDR2 is FQNEAQ (reference sequence).

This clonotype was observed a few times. The CDR3 loop reads CASSVGSSGGVETQYF. The CDR3 DNA sequence: TGTGCCAGCAGCGTAGGGTCTAGCGGGGGTGTAGAGACCCAGTACTTC. The chain uses TRBV9 and TRBJ2-5; 10 bases agree with TRBD2. The CDR3 loop spans 16 amino acids. Germline trimming cut 0 bases from V and 4 bases from J; bases unmatched to any gene: 6. Germline values: CDR1 SGDLS, CDR2 YYNGEE.